Included here is one T cell receptor (beta chain) sequence, with context. This sample was included in a study of CD8 T cells in Susac syndrome. The CDR3 totals 14 residues. V was shortened by 4 bases and J by 6 bases, with 15 bases between the two germline ends. When the RNA was reverse transcribed, random hexamers were used with an input of about 0.5 to 1 ug. MiXCR was run by TCRdb on the immunoSEQ multiplex PCR reads, yielding one entry per CDR3 protein. The sample yields about 110,000 distinct CDR3 sequences, roughly 97% seen once. The rearrangement joins TRBV23-1 to TRBJ1-2; tentatively, D is TRBD1 (5 bases). TRBV23-1 is treated as an ORF (open reading frame) with a function not yet certain. Sequencing used CD4+ T cells from PBMCs. The sequence derives from a human donor in good health. CDR3 in DNA: TGCGCCAGCAGTCGTCCAGGGAGGAGGGATGGCTACACCTTC. It is translated as CASSRPGRRDGYTF.